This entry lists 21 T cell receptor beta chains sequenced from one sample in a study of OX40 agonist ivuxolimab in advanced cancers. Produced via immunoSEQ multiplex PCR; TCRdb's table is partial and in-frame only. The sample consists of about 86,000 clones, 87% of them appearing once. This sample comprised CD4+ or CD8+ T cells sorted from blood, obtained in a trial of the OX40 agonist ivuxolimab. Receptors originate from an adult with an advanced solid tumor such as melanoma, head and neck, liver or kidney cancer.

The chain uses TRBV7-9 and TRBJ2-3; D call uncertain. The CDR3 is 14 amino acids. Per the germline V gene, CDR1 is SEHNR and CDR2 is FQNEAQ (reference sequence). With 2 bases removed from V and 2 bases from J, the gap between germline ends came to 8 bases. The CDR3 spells CASSLSHSTDTQYF. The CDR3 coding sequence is TGTGCCAGCAGCTTAAGCCACTCCACAGATACGCAGTATTTT.

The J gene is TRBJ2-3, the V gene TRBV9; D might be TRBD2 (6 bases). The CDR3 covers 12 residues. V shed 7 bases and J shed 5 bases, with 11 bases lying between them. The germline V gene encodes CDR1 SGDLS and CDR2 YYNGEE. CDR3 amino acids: CASGLEGDTQYF. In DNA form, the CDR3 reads TGTGCCAGCGGTCTGGAGGGAGATACGCAGTATTTT.

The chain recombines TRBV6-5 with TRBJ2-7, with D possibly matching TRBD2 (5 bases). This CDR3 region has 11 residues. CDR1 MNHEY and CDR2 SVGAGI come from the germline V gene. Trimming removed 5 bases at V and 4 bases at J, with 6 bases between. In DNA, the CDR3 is TGTGCCAGCAGTCGGGGATACGAGCAGTACTTC. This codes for CASSRGYEQYF.

CDR3 protein: CASSLGSGEFYGYTF. DNA for the CDR3: TGCGCCAGCAGCTTGGGGTCAGGGGAATTCTATGGCTACACCTTC. The gene calls are TRBV5-1 and TRBJ1-2, with a possible D match to TRBD1 (6 bases). V was shortened by 0 bases and J by 4 bases, with 13 bases between the two germline ends. The CDR3 covers 15 residues. CDR1 and CDR2 (germline): SGHRS, YFSETQ.

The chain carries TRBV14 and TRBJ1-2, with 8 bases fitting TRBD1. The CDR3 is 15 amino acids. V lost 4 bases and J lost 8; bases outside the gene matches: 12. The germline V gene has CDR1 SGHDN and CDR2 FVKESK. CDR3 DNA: TGTGCCAGCAGCCCCCGCGAAAGACAGGGGTACGGCTACACCTTC. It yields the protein CASSPRERQGYGYTF.

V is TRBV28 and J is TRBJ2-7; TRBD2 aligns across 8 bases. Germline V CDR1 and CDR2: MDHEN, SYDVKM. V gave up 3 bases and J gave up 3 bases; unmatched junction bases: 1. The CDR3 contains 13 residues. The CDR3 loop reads CASSFLAGYEQYF. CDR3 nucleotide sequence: TGTGCCAGCAGTTTTCTAGCGGGCTACGAGCAGTACTTC.

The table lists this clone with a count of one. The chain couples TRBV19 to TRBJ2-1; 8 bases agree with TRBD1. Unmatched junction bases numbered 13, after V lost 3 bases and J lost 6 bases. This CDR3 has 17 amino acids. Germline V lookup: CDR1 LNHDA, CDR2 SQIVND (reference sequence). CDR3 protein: CASSITGGDRFFNEQFF. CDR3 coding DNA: TGTGCCAGTAGTATTACCGGAGGGGACAGGTTTTTCAATGAGCAGTTCTTC.

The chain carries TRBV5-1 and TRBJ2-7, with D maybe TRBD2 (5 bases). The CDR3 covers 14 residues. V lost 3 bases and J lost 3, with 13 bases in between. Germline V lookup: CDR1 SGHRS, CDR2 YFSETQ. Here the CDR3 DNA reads TGCGCCAGCAGCTCACCATCGGGGAACTACGAGCAGTACTTC. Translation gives CASSSPSGNYEQYF.

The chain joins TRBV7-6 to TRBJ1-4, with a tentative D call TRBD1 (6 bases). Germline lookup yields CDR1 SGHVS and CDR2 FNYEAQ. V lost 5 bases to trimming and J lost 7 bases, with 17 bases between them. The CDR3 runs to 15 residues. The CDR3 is CASSPLRGLSEKLFF. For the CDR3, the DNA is TGTGCCAGCAGCCCGTTAAGGGGGTTGTCTGAAAAACTGTTTTTT. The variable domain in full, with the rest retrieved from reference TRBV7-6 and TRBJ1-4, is GAGVSQSPRYKVTKRGQDVALRCDPISGHVSLYWYRQALGQGPEFLTYFNYEAQQDKSGLPNDRFSAERPEGSISTLTIQRTEQRDSAMYRCASSPLRGLSEKLFFGSGTQLSVL.

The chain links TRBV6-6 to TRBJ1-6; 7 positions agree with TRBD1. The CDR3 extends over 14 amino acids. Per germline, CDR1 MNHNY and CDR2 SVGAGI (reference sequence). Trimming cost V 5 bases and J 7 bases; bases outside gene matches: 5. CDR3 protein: CASSRQGLNSPLHF. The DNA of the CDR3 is TGTGCCAGCAGTAGACAGGGACTAAATTCACCCCTCCACTTT.

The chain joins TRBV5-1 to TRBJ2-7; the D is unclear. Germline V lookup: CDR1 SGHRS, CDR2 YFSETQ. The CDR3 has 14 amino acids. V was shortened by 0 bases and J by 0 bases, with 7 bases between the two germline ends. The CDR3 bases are TGCGCCAGCAGCTTGGACGCCGCCTCCTACGAGCAGTACTTC. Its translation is CASSLDAASYEQYF.

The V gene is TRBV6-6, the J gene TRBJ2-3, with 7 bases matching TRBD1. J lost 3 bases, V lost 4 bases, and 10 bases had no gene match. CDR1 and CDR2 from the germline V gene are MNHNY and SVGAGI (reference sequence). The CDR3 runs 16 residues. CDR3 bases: TGTGCCAGCAGTTTACTCCCCCAGGGGGTAACAGATACGCAGTATTTT. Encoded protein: CASSLLPQGVTDTQYF.

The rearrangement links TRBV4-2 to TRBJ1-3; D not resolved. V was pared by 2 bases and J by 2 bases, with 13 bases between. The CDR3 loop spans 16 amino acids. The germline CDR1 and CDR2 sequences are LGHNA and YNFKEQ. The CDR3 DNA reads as TGTGCCAGCAGCCAACCAGAGTTGAGACCTGGAAACACCATATATTTT. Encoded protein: CASSQPELRPGNTIYF.

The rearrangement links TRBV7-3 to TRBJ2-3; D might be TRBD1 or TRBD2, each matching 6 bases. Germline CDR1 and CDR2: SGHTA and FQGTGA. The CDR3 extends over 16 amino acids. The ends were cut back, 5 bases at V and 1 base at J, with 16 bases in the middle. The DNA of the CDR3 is TGTGCCAGCAGCCCAGGAGGGGGGCCGGGCACAGATACGCAGTATTTT. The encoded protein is CASSPGGGPGTDTQYF. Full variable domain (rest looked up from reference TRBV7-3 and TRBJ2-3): GAGVSQTPSNKVTEKGKYVELRCDPISGHTALYWYRQSLGQGPEFLIYFQGTGAADDSGLPNDRFFAVRPEGSVSTLKIQRTERGDSAVYLCASSPGGGPGTDTQYFGPGTRLTVL.

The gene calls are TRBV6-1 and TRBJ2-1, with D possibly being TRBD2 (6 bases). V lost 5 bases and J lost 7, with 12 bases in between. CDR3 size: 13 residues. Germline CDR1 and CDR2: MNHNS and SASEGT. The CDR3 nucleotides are TGTGCCAGCAGTCGACTAGGATATAATGAGCAGTTCTTC. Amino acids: CASSRLGYNEQFF.

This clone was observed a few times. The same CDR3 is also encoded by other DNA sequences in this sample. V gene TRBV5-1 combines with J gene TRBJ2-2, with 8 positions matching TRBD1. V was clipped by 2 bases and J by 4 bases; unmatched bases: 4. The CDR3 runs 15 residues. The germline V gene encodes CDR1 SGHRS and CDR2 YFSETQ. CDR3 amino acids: CASSLGQGGTGELFF. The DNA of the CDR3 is TGCGCCAGCAGCTTAGGACAGGGAGGCACCGGGGAGCTGTTTTTT.

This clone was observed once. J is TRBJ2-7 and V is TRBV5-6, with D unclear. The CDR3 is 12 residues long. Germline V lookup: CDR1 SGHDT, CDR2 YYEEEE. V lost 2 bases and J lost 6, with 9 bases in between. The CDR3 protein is CASSFRRGEQYF. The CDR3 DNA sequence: TGTGCCAGCAGCTTTAGACGAGGCGAGCAGTACTTC.

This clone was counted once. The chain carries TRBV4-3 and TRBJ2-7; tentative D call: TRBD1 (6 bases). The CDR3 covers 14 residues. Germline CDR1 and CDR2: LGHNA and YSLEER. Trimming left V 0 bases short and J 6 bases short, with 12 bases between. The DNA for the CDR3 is TGCGCCAGCAGCCAAGAACAGGGTTTCGGCGAGCAGTACTTC. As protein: CASSQEQGFGEQYF.

The CDR3 nucleotides read TGTGCCAGTAGTGCCGGCGGGGGAGGGGGGTTTTCACCCCTCCACTTT. It translates to CASSAGGGGGFSPLHF. This chain uses TRBV19 with TRBJ1-6; maybe TRBD1 (6 bases). The V end lost 5 bases, the J end lost 9 bases, and 20 bases lay between the germline ends. Germline V gene data show CDR1 as LNHDA and CDR2 as SQIVND (reference sequence). The CDR3 has 16 amino acids.

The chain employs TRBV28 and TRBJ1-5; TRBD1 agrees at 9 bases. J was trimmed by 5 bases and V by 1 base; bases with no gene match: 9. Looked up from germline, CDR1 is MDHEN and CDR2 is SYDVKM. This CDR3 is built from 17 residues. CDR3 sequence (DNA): TGTGCCAGCAGTTTATATGGGGGGACAGGGAGGGATCAGCCCCAGCATTTT. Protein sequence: CASSLYGGTGRDQPQHF.

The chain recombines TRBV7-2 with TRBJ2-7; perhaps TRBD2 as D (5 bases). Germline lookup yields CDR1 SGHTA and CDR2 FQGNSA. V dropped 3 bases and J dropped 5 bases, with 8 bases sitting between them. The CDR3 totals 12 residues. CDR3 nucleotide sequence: TGTGCCAGCAGCTTGGCGCGGGACGAGCAGTACTTC. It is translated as CASSLARDEQYF.